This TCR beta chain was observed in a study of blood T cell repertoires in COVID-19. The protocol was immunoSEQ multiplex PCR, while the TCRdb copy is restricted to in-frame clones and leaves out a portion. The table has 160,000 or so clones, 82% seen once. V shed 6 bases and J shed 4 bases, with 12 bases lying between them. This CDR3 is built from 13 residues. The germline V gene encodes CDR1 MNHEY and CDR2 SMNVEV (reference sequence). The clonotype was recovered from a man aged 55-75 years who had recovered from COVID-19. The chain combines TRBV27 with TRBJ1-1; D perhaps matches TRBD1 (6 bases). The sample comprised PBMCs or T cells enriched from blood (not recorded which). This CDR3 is CASRTGLPTEAFF. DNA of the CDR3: TGTGCCAGCAGGACAGGACTTCCCACTGAAGCTTTCTTT.